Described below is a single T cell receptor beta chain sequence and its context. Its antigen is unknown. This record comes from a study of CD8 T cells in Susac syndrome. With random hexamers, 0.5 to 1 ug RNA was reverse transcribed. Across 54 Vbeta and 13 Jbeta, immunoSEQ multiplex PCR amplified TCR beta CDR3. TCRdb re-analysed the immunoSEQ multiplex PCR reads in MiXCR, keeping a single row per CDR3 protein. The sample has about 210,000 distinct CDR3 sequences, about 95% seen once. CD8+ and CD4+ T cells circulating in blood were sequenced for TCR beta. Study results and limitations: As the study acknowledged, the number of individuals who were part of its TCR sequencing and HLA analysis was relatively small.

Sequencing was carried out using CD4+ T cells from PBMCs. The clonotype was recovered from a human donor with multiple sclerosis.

CDR3 loop: CASSQEGTGNQPQHF. The DNA for the CDR3 is TGTGCCAGCAGCCAAGAGGGAACGGGCAATCAGCCCCAGCATTTT. This rearrangement joins TRBV4-2 to TRBJ1-5; the D is unclear. CDR3 length: 15 amino acids. V was cut by 0 bases and J by 2 bases, with 8 bases left in between. The V gene's germline CDR1 is LGHNA and CDR2 YNFKEQ.